This T cell receptor beta chain comes out of a study of cytomegalovirus exposure and HLA in healthy donors. The overall study: In terms of ancestry, the Caucasian-associated cluster contained roughly four fifths of the approximately 400 genotyped donors.

The PCR employed 60 Vbeta primers together with 13 Jbeta primers. Sequencing was performed with immunoSEQ multiplex PCR; in TCRdb, only in-frame clones are kept and a portion is missing. The sample includes 300,000 or so clones, 84% seen only once; the top ten take 2% to 2.5%. This CDR3 is built from 16 residues. Per germline, CDR1 LNHNV and CDR2 YYDKDF (reference sequence). Trimming at V came to 1 base and at J to 1 base, leaving 6 bases not matched to a gene. The sequenced sample was PBMCs. The receptor was derived from a woman in her forties in good health and CMV-seropositive. The rearrangement joins TRBV15 to TRBJ1-1; 7 bases are a match to TRBD1. The CDR3 protein is CATSRGVGTANTEAFF. CDR3 bases: TGTGCCACCAGCAGAGGGGTGGGGACAGCGAACACTGAAGCTTTCTTT.